Below are 14 T cell receptor beta chains sequenced from a single sample in a study of response to subunit inactivated influenza vaccine. MiXCR, run by TCRdb on the RT-PCR reads, gives a single entry per CDR3 protein. Of roughly 290,000 distinct CDR3 sequences listed, 21% are singletons. The sample consisted of PBMCs from blood, taken approximately 20 months after vaccination. The receptors derive from a man aged 50 to 69 who received an inactivated influenza vaccine.

This clonotype was picked up many times. The chain has TRBV18 and TRBJ2-1, with no clear D. Germline V gene sequence: CDR1 KGHSH, CDR2 LQKENI. The CDR3 is made up of 15 amino acids. V lost 0 bases and J lost 6, with 12 bases in between. CDR3 sequence reads: CASSPPALMSNEQFF. The CDR3 region has the DNA TGTGCCAGCTCACCACCGGCTCTAATGAGCAATGAGCAGTTCTTC.

This chain links TRBV5-5 with TRBJ1-4; the D is unclear. V was pared by 0 bases and J by 4 bases, with 10 bases between. CDR3 size: 15 residues. Germline V gene lookup returns CDR1 SGHKS and CDR2 YYEKEE (reference sequence). The CDR3 is CASSLAVGNNEKLFF. The CDR3, as DNA: TGTGCCAGCAGCTTGGCCGTAGGGAATAATGAAAAACTGTTTTTT.

This chain connects TRBV6-2 or TRBV6-3 to TRBJ2-1; no reliable D call. The CDR3 covers 15 residues. CDR1 and CDR2 (germline): MNHEY, SVGEGT. Trimming cost V 4 bases and J 9 bases, with 19 bases left between them. CDR3 amino acids: CASSSLTDALSEQFF. In DNA, the CDR3 is TGTGCCAGCAGTTCGCTCACCGACGCCCTGAGTGAGCAGTTCTTC.

The chain couples TRBV27 to TRBJ1-6, with 8 nucleotides matching TRBD1. The CDR3 has 15 amino acids. Germline V gives CDR1 MNHEY, CDR2 SMNVEV (reference sequence). Unmatched junction bases numbered 9, after V lost 4 bases and J lost 10 bases. The CDR3 region is CASSYIQGVNSPLHF. The CDR3 DNA reads TGTGCCAGCAGTTACATACAGGGGGTAAACTCACCCCTCCACTTT.

This chain connects TRBV14 to TRBJ2-2, with unresolved D. The CDR3 covers 14 residues. Germline CDR1 SGHDN, CDR2 FVKESK. V was clipped by 8 bases and J by 5 bases, with 15 bases between them. This CDR3 reads CASASQIYTGELFF. The CDR3 coding sequence is TGTGCCAGCGCGTCCCAAATTTATACCGGGGAGCTGTTTTTT.

For this clonotype: The junction does not match germline at one end; this may be a read error. The V and J genes are TRBV3-1 and TRBJ2-2; D is uncertain. The CDR3 is 14 amino acids. The germline V gene has CDR1 LGHDT and CDR2 YNNKEL (reference sequence). The CDR3 DNA follows: TGTGCCAGCAGCCAAGGGGCGAAAACCGGGGAGCTGTTTTTT. The encoded protein is CASSQGAKTGELFF. Variable domain in full (rest from reference TRBV3-1 and TRBJ2-2): DTAVSQTPKYLVTQMGNDKSIKCEQNLGHDTMYWYKQDSKKFLKIMFSYNNKELIINETVPNRFSPKSPDKAHLNLHINSLELGDSAVYFCASSQGAKTGELFFGEGSRLTVL.

This clonotype was detected ten times or more. This sequence joins TRBV12-2 and TRBJ1-1; the D segment call TRBD1 is taken from the table without a DNA check. TRBV12-2 is tagged as a pseudogene. The CDR3 is 16 residues long. As DNA, the CDR3 is TGTGCAAGTCGCTTAGCGGGACAGGGGCGGAACACTGAAGCTTTCTTT. Its translation is CASRLAGQGRNTEAFF.

V is TRBV29-1 and J is TRBJ2-1, with D tentatively TRBD1 (6 bases). Germline-derived CDR1 and CDR2 are SQVTM and ANQGSEA. The CDR3 spans 14 residues. V was cut by 3 bases and J by 1 base, with 10 bases left in between. The CDR3 protein is CSVDGGGSYNEQFF. The DNA for the CDR3 is TGCAGCGTTGATGGGGGCGGGTCCTACAATGAGCAGTTCTTC.

V is TRBV11-2 and J is TRBJ1-5, with D possibly TRBD1 on 6 matching bases. This CDR3 spans 18 amino acids. V lost 0 bases and J 5 bases, leaving 20 bases between the germline ends. Per germline, CDR1 SGHAT and CDR2 FQNNGV. CDR3 sequence (DNA): TGTGCCAGCAGCTTAGATGCACTAACCAGGGGATTTGATCAGCCCCAGCATTTT. Protein sequence: CASSLDALTRGFDQPQHF. Based on the CDR3 plus reference TRBV11-2 and TRBJ1-5, the full variable domain is EAGVAQSPRYKIIEKRQSVAFWCNPISGHATLYWYQQILGQGPKLLIQFQNNGVVDDSQLPKDRFSAERLKGVDSTLKIQPAKLEDSAVYLCASSLDALTRGFDQPQHFGDGTRLSIL.

The chain has TRBV4-3 and TRBJ2-7, with no clear D. CDR3 length: 15 amino acids. Between the trimmed V and J ends, which lost 1 base and 0 bases, there was a span of 10 bases. CDR1 and CDR2 (germline): LGHNA, YSLEER. CDR3 protein: CASSQVIASSYEQYF. The CDR3 DNA reads TGCGCCAGCAGCCAAGTTATCGCCAGCTCCTACGAGCAGTACTTC.

The gene calls are TRBV4-3 and TRBJ2-2; no firm D call. CDR1 LGHNA and CDR2 YSLEER come from the germline V gene. Trimming removed 0 bases at V and 2 bases at J, with 4 bases between. This CDR3 contains 14 residues. CDR3 sequence: CASSQDGNTGELFF. DNA for the CDR3: TGCGCCAGCAGCCAAGATGGTAACACCGGGGAGCTGTTTTTT.

The V call is TRBV7-7, the J call TRBJ2-1; D is unclear. The CDR3 has 13 residues. V was shortened by 2 bases and J by 6 bases, with 8 bases between the two germline ends. Germline V gene data show CDR1 as SSHAT and CDR2 as FNYEAQ (reference sequence). The CDR3 DNA is TGTGCCAGCAGCTTAAGCCAATCCAATGAGCAGTTCTTC. This gives the protein CASSLSQSNEQFF.

This clonotype appeared many times. The rearrangement links TRBV5-1 to TRBJ1-4, with D tentatively TRBD1 (5 bases). Trimming pared 1 base from V and 4 bases from J, leaving 8 bases between. This CDR3 is built from 14 residues. The V gene's germline CDR1 is SGHRS and CDR2 YFSETQ. CDR3 protein: CASSLNGGNEKLFF. In nucleotides, the CDR3 is TGCGCCAGCAGCTTGAATGGGGGTAATGAAAAACTGTTTTTT.

This clonotype came up many times. This sequence joins TRBV12-3 or TRBV12-4 and TRBJ1-2; 8 bases fit TRBD1. CDR3 size: 14 residues. V shed 6 bases and J 4 bases; nucleotides not matched to a gene: 7. CDR3 sequence: CASRRTGSPYGYTF. CDR3 bases: TGTGCCAGCAGGAGGACAGGGTCCCCCTATGGCTACACCTTC.